What follows are 4 T cell receptor beta chains derived from one specimen sequenced in a study of T cell repertoires in cytomegalovirus infection (dated by TCRdb to the late 2010s). The antigens of these receptors remain unknown. The sequencer was an Illumina HiSeq 1500. The public reads were quality trimmed at Q25 with fastp and then assembled into clones with MiXCR by TCRdb, keeping productive beta chains. For every CDR3 protein sequence, its rows merge into one entry that carries the most common genes and DNA. In all, the sample holds around 71,000 distinct CDR3 sequences, and roughly 37% of those were seen once. The ten largest clones add up to approximately 95% of the sample. According to the study, the label for this sample's treatment or condition signals: in vitro stimulation with specific CMV peptide epitopes to enrich CMV-specific T cells. The sample consisted of CD8+ T cells from cultured PBMCs, taken from culture after CMV antigen stimulation. The receptor source for this set is a human donor in good health (CMV status not recorded). Some clones in this sample may be carry-over from other donors' samples.

This clonotype was detected only a few times. The chain combines TRBV7-8 with TRBJ1-5, with 8 bases fitting TRBD1. Germline V gene lookup returns CDR1 SGHVS and CDR2 FQNEAQ. After removal of 4 bases from V and 0 bases from J, the junction contained 23 bases not matched to a gene. CDR3 size: 22 residues. DNA of the CDR3: TGTGCCAGCAGCTCCAGTGGGATATTGGGACAGGACTCAGGGTTTAGCAATCAGCCCCAGCATTTT. This gives the protein CASSSSGILGQDSGFSNQPQHF.

This clonotype has only a few counts. This chain joins TRBV4-1 and TRBJ1-2; 11 nucleotides agree with TRBD1. Trimming took 1 base from V and 3 from J; bases not matched to a gene: 1. This CDR3 has 15 amino acids. Germline V gene lookup returns CDR1 MGHRA and CDR2 YSYEKL. CDR3 sequence: CASSQVGQGDYGYTF. CDR3 DNA: TGCGCCAGCAGCCAAGTGGGACAGGGGGACTATGGCTACACCTTC.

The chain carries TRBV12-3 or TRBV12-4 and TRBJ1-2; a weak D match, TRBD1 (5 bases). The CDR3 sequence is 14 residues long. V was shortened by 5 bases and J by 4 bases, with 14 bases between the two germline ends. CDR3 region: CASSETREVYGYTF. CDR3 DNA sequence: TGTGCCAGCAGTGAAACCAGGGAAGTCTATGGCTACACCTTC.

The chain combines TRBV9 with TRBJ2-6; tentative D call: TRBD1 (5 bases). CDR1 SGDLS and CDR2 YYNGEE come from the germline V gene. V was clipped by 2 bases and J by 7 bases, with 22 bases between them. This CDR3 has 18 residues. The CDR3 DNA reads as TGTGCCAGCAGCGTTGAAGGGGCTTTTGTTGGTCCAGCCAACGTCCTGACTTTC. Protein sequence: CASSVEGAFVGPANVLTF.